This TCR beta chain was recovered during a study of somatic mutations in cytotoxic T cells in rheumatoid arthritis. Study-wide findings and caveats: Just what the expanded CD8+ clones targeted, in terms of antigens, remained unknown. Between rheumatoid arthritis patients and age-matched healthy controls, CD8+ T-cell clonality showed no significant difference.

CDR1 is SGDLS and CDR2 is YYNGEE in the germline V gene. V lost 7 bases to trimming and J lost 6 bases, with 6 bases between them. This CDR3 has 10 amino acids. Libraries were prepared by immunoSEQ multiplex PCR; TCRdb keeps only in-frame clonotypes and omits some of them. The sample includes about 19,000 clones, roughly nine tenths of them seen just once. Notes on this clone: The target antigen is unknown.

The V call is TRBV9, the J call TRBJ2-3; D is unresolved. This receptor was identified in a man aged 40-50 years in good health. Material: CD8+ T cells sorted from blood. CDR3 DNA sequence: TGTGCCAGCGGGGTGGATACGCAGTATTTT. Protein product: CASGVDTQYF. Full variable domain (remainder filled in from reference TRBV9 and TRBJ2-3): DSGVTQTPKHLITATGQRVTLRCSPRSGDLSVYWYQQSLDQGLQFLIQYYNGEERAKGNILERFSAQQFPDLHSELNLSSLELGDSALYFCASGVDTQYFGPGTRLTVL.